Listed below are T cell receptor beta chains from one sample, sequenced in a study of blood T cell repertoires in COVID-19. Only in-frame clones appear in the TCRdb table, and some are missing; sequencing was by immunoSEQ multiplex PCR. In the table there are over 200,000 clones, approximately 90% of which are singletons. Material: peripheral blood. The receptors shown here come from a woman younger than 30 who had recovered from COVID-19. Each CDR3 is given with its conserved first and last residue. Fields, in order: clone size, D gene, CDR3 length, J gene, V gene, CDR3 DNA, CDR3 protein. A D gene is named only where the DNA matches it firmly. A clone size is listed for some rows: how often the clone was seen (once, few, many), or a class if it is expanded.

clone size: once; D gene: TRBD2; CDR3 length: 17; J gene: TRBJ2-1; V gene: TRBV5-6; CDR3 DNA: TGTGCCAGCAGCTTGGTTTCTAGCGGAGCTTCCCACAATGAGCAGTTCTTC; CDR3 protein: CASSLVSSGASHNEQFF
clone size: NA; D gene: NA; CDR3 length: 18; J gene: TRBJ2-6; V gene: TRBV5-1; CDR3 DNA: TGCGCCAGCAGGGATACGACAGGCCCTTACTCTGGGGCCAACGTCCTGACTTTC; CDR3 protein: CASRDTTGPYSGANVLTF
clone size: NA; D gene: TRBD1; CDR3 length: 15; J gene: TRBJ1-1; V gene: TRBV19; CDR3 DNA: TGTGCCAGTAGTGTCCACCAGGGGGCGCAAACTGAAGCTTTCTTT; CDR3 protein: CASSVHQGAQTEAFF
clone size: NA; D gene: TRBD2; CDR3 length: 15; J gene: TRBJ2-1; V gene: TRBV6-6; CDR3 DNA: TGTGCCAGCAGCCCCCAGCGGGAGCTTAACAATGAGCAGTTCTTC; CDR3 protein: CASSPQRELNNEQFF
clone size: NA; D gene: NA; CDR3 length: 18; J gene: TRBJ1-2; V gene: TRBV7-9; CDR3 DNA: TGTGCCAGCAGCTTAGCGAGGATGATGGGACAAGGTCTCGGGGGCTACACCTTC; CDR3 protein: CASSLARMMGQGLGGYTF
clone size: NA; D gene: NA; CDR3 length: 14; J gene: TRBJ2-3; V gene: TRBV5-5; CDR3 DNA: TGTGCCAGCAGCTTGGAACTTCTTACAGATACGCAGTATTTT; CDR3 protein: CASSLELLTDTQYF
clone size: once; D gene: NA; CDR3 length: 13; J gene: TRBJ2-3; V gene: TRBV29-1; CDR3 DNA: TGCAGCGTTACGACAGAAAGCACAGATACGCAGTATTTT; CDR3 protein: CSVTTESTDTQYF
clone size: NA; D gene: NA; CDR3 length: 12; J gene: TRBJ2-1; V gene: TRBV12-5; CDR3 DNA: TGTGCTAGTGGTTTGGACTCCCTGGAGCAGTTCTTC; CDR3 protein: CASGLDSLEQFF
clone size: NA; D gene: NA; CDR3 length: 19; J gene: TRBJ1-3; V gene: TRBV4-1; CDR3 DNA: TGCGCCAGCAGCCAAGATCCCCGGGGGGGAGCCCCCTTTGGAAACACCATATATTTT; CDR3 protein: CASSQDPRGGAPFGNTIYF
clone size: NA; D gene: TRBD1; CDR3 length: 15; J gene: TRBJ1-5; V gene: TRBV28; CDR3 DNA: TGTGCCAGCAGTCCGGACAGGTTGGGCAATCAGCCCCAGCATTTT; CDR3 protein: CASSPDRLGNQPQHF
clone size: once; D gene: NA; CDR3 length: 13; J gene: TRBJ2-5; V gene: TRBV5-1; CDR3 DNA: TGCGCCAGCAGCTTGACTAGCCAAGAGACCCAGTACTTC; CDR3 protein: CASSLTSQETQYF
clone size: NA; D gene: NA; CDR3 length: 15; J gene: TRBJ1-2; V gene: TRBV3-1/TRBV3-2; CDR3 DNA: TGTGCCAGCAGCCAGCTTAGAAGTCGTCTCTATGGCTACACCTTC; CDR3 protein: CASSQLRSRLYGYTF
clone size: NA; D gene: NA; CDR3 length: 19; J gene: TRBJ2-1; V gene: TRBV2; CDR3 DNA: TGTGCCAGCAGAAAAGGACAGGGGGTGCCTAGCGGGAGTAACAATGAGCAGTTCTTC; CDR3 protein: CASRKGQGVPSGSNNEQFF
clone size: NA; D gene: NA; CDR3 length: 12; J gene: TRBJ2-2; V gene: TRBV5-1; CDR3 DNA: TGCGCCAGCAGCCAGCGTAGGGGGGAGCTGTTTTTT; CDR3 protein: CASSQRRGELFF
clone size: NA; D gene: TRBD2; CDR3 length: 21; J gene: TRBJ2-1; V gene: TRBV24-1; CDR3 DNA: TGTGCCACCAGCCCCGGGGTACCCGGGACTAGCGGGAGCAGGCCCTACAATGAGCAGTTCTTC; CDR3 protein: CATSPGVPGTSGSRPYNEQFF
clone size: NA; D gene: NA; CDR3 length: 14; J gene: TRBJ1-1; V gene: TRBV5-1; CDR3 DNA: TGCGCCAGCAGCCGACAGGCAGGGAACACTGAAGCTTTCTTT; CDR3 protein: CASSRQAGNTEAFF
clone size: once; D gene: NA; CDR3 length: 15; J gene: TRBJ1-5; V gene: TRBV4-3; CDR3 DNA: TGCGCCAGCAGCCTAGACAGGAATAGCAATCAGCCCCAGCATTTT; CDR3 protein: CASSLDRNSNQPQHF
clone size: NA; D gene: NA; CDR3 length: 15; J gene: TRBJ2-1; V gene: TRBV4-1; CDR3 DNA: TGCGCCAGCAGCCAAGGTCATGGGGGGGCCAATGAGCAGTTCTTC; CDR3 protein: CASSQGHGGANEQFF
clone size: NA; D gene: NA; CDR3 length: 17; J gene: TRBJ2-5; V gene: TRBV5-4; CDR3 DNA: TGTGCCAGCAGCTCACCCTCACAGGGATACACAAAAGAGACCCAGTACTTC; CDR3 protein: CASSSPSQGYTKETQYF
clone size: NA; D gene: NA; CDR3 length: 11; J gene: TRBJ1-1; V gene: TRBV12-3/TRBV12-4; CDR3 DNA: TGTGCCAGCAGTTTTCCGGGGAGGGCTTTCTTT; CDR3 protein: CASSFPGRAFF
clone size: NA; D gene: TRBD2; CDR3 length: 15; J gene: TRBJ2-2; V gene: TRBV30; CDR3 DNA: TGTGCCTGGAGGGGGACTAGCGGGAACACCGGGGAGCTGTTTTTT; CDR3 protein: CAWRGTSGNTGELFF
clone size: NA; D gene: NA; CDR3 length: 14; J gene: TRBJ2-7; V gene: TRBV13; CDR3 DNA: TGTGCCAGCAGCTTAGGGGACATTCCCTACGAGCAGTACTTC; CDR3 protein: CASSLGDIPYEQYF
clone size: NA; D gene: TRBD1; CDR3 length: 17; J gene: TRBJ2-7; V gene: TRBV15; CDR3 DNA: TGTGCCACCAGCAAGGCCCCCGGAAAAACAGGGGGCTACGAGCAGTACTTC; CDR3 protein: CATSKAPGKTGGYEQYF
clone size: NA; D gene: TRBD1; CDR3 length: 16; J gene: TRBJ1-2; V gene: TRBV7-9; CDR3 DNA: TGTGCCAGCAGCTTAAGCCGGGACAGGGGACACTATGGCTACACCTTC; CDR3 protein: CASSLSRDRGHYGYTF
clone size: NA; D gene: NA; CDR3 length: 16; J gene: TRBJ2-7; V gene: TRBV6-2/TRBV6-3; CDR3 DNA: TGTGCCAGCAGTTACCAACAGGGTAGGAGCTCCTACGAGCAGTACTTC; CDR3 protein: CASSYQQGRSSYEQYF
clone size: NA; D gene: NA; CDR3 length: 15; J gene: TRBJ1-2; V gene: TRBV5-6; CDR3 DNA: TGTGCCAGCAGCCGAGGGGGAGCTGGTAACTATGGCTACACCTTC; CDR3 protein: CASSRGGAGNYGYTF
clone size: few; D gene: TRBD2; CDR3 length: 16; J gene: TRBJ2-4; V gene: TRBV25-1; CDR3 DNA: TGTGCCAGCACCGATGGGGAGGGGATAGCCAAAAACATTCAGTACTTC; CDR3 protein: CASTDGEGIAKNIQYF
clone size: NA; D gene: TRBD2; CDR3 length: 15; J gene: TRBJ2-3; V gene: TRBV19; CDR3 DNA: TGTGCCAGTAGTAATCTAGCGGGAGTGGCAGATACGCAGTATTTT; CDR3 protein: CASSNLAGVADTQYF
clone size: NA; D gene: TRBD2; CDR3 length: 15; J gene: TRBJ2-7; V gene: TRBV19; CDR3 DNA: TGTGCCAGTAGTATTAGACTAGCGGGAATGTACGAGCAGTACTTC; CDR3 protein: CASSIRLAGMYEQYF
clone size: NA; D gene: NA; CDR3 length: 13; J gene: TRBJ2-7; V gene: TRBV2; CDR3 DNA: TGTGCCAGCAGCTACGACAAGAAGGGGGAGCAGTACTTC; CDR3 protein: CASSYDKKGEQYF
clone size: once; D gene: TRBD2; CDR3 length: 15; J gene: TRBJ2-1; V gene: TRBV19; CDR3 DNA: TGTGCCAGTAGTCCAGCGGGAGGATACTACAATGAGCAGTTCTTC; CDR3 protein: CASSPAGGYYNEQFF
clone size: NA; D gene: NA; CDR3 length: 15; J gene: TRBJ1-5; V gene: TRBV5-5; CDR3 DNA: TGTGCCAGCAGCTTGTTCGGACAGAGCAATCAGCCCCAGCATTTT; CDR3 protein: CASSLFGQSNQPQHF
clone size: NA; D gene: NA; CDR3 length: 17; J gene: TRBJ2-3; V gene: TRBV4-3; CDR3 DNA: TGCGCCAGCAGCCAAGATCAGCTAGGAGCGACCACAGATACGCAGTATTTT; CDR3 protein: CASSQDQLGATTDTQYF
clone size: NA; D gene: TRBD2; CDR3 length: 15; J gene: TRBJ2-7; V gene: TRBV14; CDR3 DNA: TGTGCCAGCAGCCAAGTGGAAGGGACTACTCGCGAGCAGTACTTC; CDR3 protein: CASSQVEGTTREQYF
clone size: NA; D gene: NA; CDR3 length: 14; J gene: TRBJ1-6; V gene: TRBV5-5; CDR3 DNA: TGTGCCAGCAGCTTGGTAGGACAAAATTCACCCCTCCACTTT; CDR3 protein: CASSLVGQNSPLHF
clone size: NA; D gene: TRBD2; CDR3 length: 16; J gene: TRBJ2-7; V gene: TRBV27; CDR3 DNA: TGTGCCAGCAGTAATGGACTAGCGGGGCCGTTCTACGAGCAGTACTTC; CDR3 protein: CASSNGLAGPFYEQYF
clone size: NA; D gene: NA; CDR3 length: 15; J gene: TRBJ2-5; V gene: TRBV18; CDR3 DNA: TGTGCCAGCTCACCACCGGAAGGACTCATGGAGACCCAGTACTTC; CDR3 protein: CASSPPEGLMETQYF
clone size: NA; D gene: TRBD1; CDR3 length: 16; J gene: TRBJ1-2; V gene: TRBV4-1; CDR3 DNA: TGCGCCAGCAGCCAAGAGCGCAGGGGGCGGAACTATGGCTACACCTTC; CDR3 protein: CASSQERRGRNYGYTF
clone size: NA; D gene: TRBD1; CDR3 length: 15; J gene: TRBJ2-1; V gene: TRBV18; CDR3 DNA: TGTGCCAGCTCACCGGGACAGGGCCCCTACAATGAGCAGTTCTTC; CDR3 protein: CASSPGQGPYNEQFF
clone size: few; D gene: TRBD1; CDR3 length: 15; J gene: TRBJ1-2; V gene: TRBV5-6; CDR3 DNA: TGTGCCAGCAGCTTGTACAGGGGCAACCTCTATGGCTACACCTTC; CDR3 protein: CASSLYRGNLYGYTF
clone size: NA; D gene: NA; CDR3 length: 16; J gene: TRBJ2-1; V gene: TRBV7-2; CDR3 DNA: TGTGCCAGCAGCTCCCAAGCCGTTCTCAGGCTTAATGAGCAGTTCTTC; CDR3 protein: CASSSQAVLRLNEQFF
clone size: NA; D gene: NA; CDR3 length: 15; J gene: TRBJ2-2; V gene: TRBV9; CDR3 DNA: TGTGCCAGCAGCGTAGGGGGCGACTACACCGGGGAGCTGTTTTTT; CDR3 protein: CASSVGGDYTGELFF
clone size: NA; D gene: NA; CDR3 length: 14; J gene: TRBJ2-6; V gene: TRBV6-4; CDR3 DNA: TGTGCCAGCAGTGAAGCCGTTGGGGCCAACGTCCTGACTTTC; CDR3 protein: CASSEAVGANVLTF
clone size: NA; D gene: TRBD2; CDR3 length: 14; J gene: TRBJ2-3; V gene: TRBV15; CDR3 DNA: TGTGCCACCAGCACCGGGACTAGAGGAGATACGCAGTATTTT; CDR3 protein: CATSTGTRGDTQYF
clone size: few; D gene: NA; CDR3 length: 12; J gene: TRBJ2-7; V gene: TRBV7-3; CDR3 DNA: TGTGCCAGCAGCTTAAACGGCTACGAGCAGTACTTC; CDR3 protein: CASSLNGYEQYF
clone size: once; D gene: TRBD1; CDR3 length: 13; J gene: TRBJ2-7; V gene: TRBV6-5; CDR3 DNA: TGTGCCAGCAGTCAGGACAGGGCCTACGAGCAGTACTTC; CDR3 protein: CASSQDRAYEQYF
clone size: few; D gene: NA; CDR3 length: 13; J gene: TRBJ1-4; V gene: TRBV6-5; CDR3 DNA: TGTGCCAGCAGTTACTCGGCGGTAGAAAAACTGTTTTTT; CDR3 protein: CASSYSAVEKLFF
clone size: NA; D gene: NA; CDR3 length: 15; J gene: TRBJ2-4; V gene: TRBV27; CDR3 DNA: TGTGCCAGCAGTGCTTCAGGGATAGCCAAAAACATTCAGTACTTC; CDR3 protein: CASSASGIAKNIQYF
clone size: NA; D gene: TRBD2; CDR3 length: 16; J gene: TRBJ2-7; V gene: TRBV7-2; CDR3 DNA: TGTGCCAGCAGCTTAGCAACTAGCGGGAGGGCCTACGAGCAGTACTTC; CDR3 protein: CASSLATSGRAYEQYF
clone size: NA; D gene: TRBD2; CDR3 length: 14; J gene: TRBJ2-7; V gene: TRBV7-2; CDR3 DNA: TGTGCCAGCAGCTTAGGGCGGGAGTACTACGAGCAGTACTTC; CDR3 protein: CASSLGREYYEQYF
clone size: NA; D gene: TRBD2; CDR3 length: 14; J gene: TRBJ2-2; V gene: TRBV6-5; CDR3 DNA: TGTGCCAGCTGGACTAGCGGGAACACCGGGGAGCTGTTTTTT; CDR3 protein: CASWTSGNTGELFF
clone size: NA; D gene: TRBD1; CDR3 length: 16; J gene: TRBJ2-1; V gene: TRBV20-1; CDR3 DNA: TGCAGTGCTAGTGGATGGGACAGGGCTCCCTACAATGAGCAGTTCTTC; CDR3 protein: CSASGWDRAPYNEQFF
clone size: NA; D gene: NA; CDR3 length: 16; J gene: TRBJ1-4; V gene: TRBV23-1; CDR3 DNA: TGCGCCAGCAGTCAATCCGGGCCCGGGGCTAATGAAAAACTGTTTTTT; CDR3 protein: CASSQSGPGANEKLFF
clone size: NA; D gene: NA; CDR3 length: 11; J gene: TRBJ1-1; V gene: TRBV25-1; CDR3 DNA: TGTGCCAGCGGAAGGGGGAGCGAAGCTTTCTTT; CDR3 protein: CASGRGSEAFF